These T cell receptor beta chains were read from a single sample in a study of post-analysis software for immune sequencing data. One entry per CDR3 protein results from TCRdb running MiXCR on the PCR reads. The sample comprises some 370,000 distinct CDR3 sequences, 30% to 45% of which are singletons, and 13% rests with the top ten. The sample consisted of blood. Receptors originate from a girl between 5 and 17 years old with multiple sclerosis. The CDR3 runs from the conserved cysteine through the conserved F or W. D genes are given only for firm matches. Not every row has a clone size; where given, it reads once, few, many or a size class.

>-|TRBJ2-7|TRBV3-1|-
TGTGCCAGCAGCCTCCTACAGGGAATGGGCTACGAGCAGTACTTC
CASSLLQGMGYEQYF
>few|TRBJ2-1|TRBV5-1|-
TGCGCCAGCAGCTTGGAGGGGGTTGAGCAGTTCTTC
CASSLEGVEQFF
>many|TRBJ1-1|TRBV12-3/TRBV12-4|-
TGTGCCAGCCGAGGGGACACTGAAGCTTTCTTT
CASRGDTEAFF
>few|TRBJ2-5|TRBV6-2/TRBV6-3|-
TGTGCCAGCAGTTCTCAATTCCGGGACTACCAAGAGACCCAGTACTTC
CASSSQFRDYQETQYF
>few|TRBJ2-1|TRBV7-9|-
TGTGCCAGCAGCTTAAGACAGTACAATGAGCAGTTCTTC
CASSLRQYNEQFF
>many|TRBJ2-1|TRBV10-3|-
TGTGCCATCAGTGAGTCGGCGGGCAATGAGCAGTTCTTC
CAISESAGNEQFF
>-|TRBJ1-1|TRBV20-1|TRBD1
TGCAGTGCTAGGCCAGACAGGGAACACACTGAAGCTTTCTTT
CSARPDREHTEAFF
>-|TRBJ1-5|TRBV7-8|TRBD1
TGTGCCAGCAGCGCCTACAGGGGGCTCGATCAGCCCCAGCATTTT
CASSAYRGLDQPQHF
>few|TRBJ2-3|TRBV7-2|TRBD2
TGTGCCAGCAGCTTAGCAGGCGGTAGCGGGGGGGCCATGAATACGCAGTATTTT
CASSLAGGSGGAMNTQYF
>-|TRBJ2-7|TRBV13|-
TGTGCCAGCAGCCTCACCGACATAAACTACGAGCAGTACTTC
CASSLTDINYEQYF
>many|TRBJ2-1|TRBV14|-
TGTGCCAGCAGCCAAGATGGATGGGGGAGGAACAATGAGCAGTTCTTC
CASSQDGWGRNNEQFF
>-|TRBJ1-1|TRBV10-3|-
TGTGCCATCGGCCTGGGGGCAGACACTGAAGCTTTCTTT
CAIGLGADTEAFF
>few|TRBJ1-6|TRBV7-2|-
TGTGCCAGCAGCTTCATTGATACTGATTCACCCCTCCACTTT
CASSFIDTDSPLHF
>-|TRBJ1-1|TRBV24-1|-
TGTGCCACCAGTGCCGACGGGAACACTGAAGCTTTCTTT
CATSADGNTEAFF
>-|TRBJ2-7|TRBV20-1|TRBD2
TGCAGTGCTAGAGATCCCCGGGGGGGTACCTACGAGCAGTACTTC
CSARDPRGGTYEQYF
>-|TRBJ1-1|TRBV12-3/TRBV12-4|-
TGTGCCAGCAGTTTAGACAGGACGGGCACTGAAGCTTTCTTT
CASSLDRTGTEAFF
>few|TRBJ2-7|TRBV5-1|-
TGCGCCAGCAGCTTGAACCACGAGCAGTACTTC
CASSLNHEQYF
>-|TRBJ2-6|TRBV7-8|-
TGTGCCAGCAGGCCTCCGGGACGGCCCTCGTGGGCCAACGTCCTGACTTTC
CASRPPGRPSWANVLTF
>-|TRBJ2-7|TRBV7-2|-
TGTGCCAGCAGCTTTGGAGGCGGGGGCTTCTACGAGCAGTACTTC
CASSFGGGGFYEQYF
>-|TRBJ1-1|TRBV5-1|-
TGCGCCAGCAGCTCGGCCCGGCAGGCGGGAAACACTGAAGCTTTCTTT
CASSSARQAGNTEAFF
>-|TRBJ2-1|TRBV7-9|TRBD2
TGTGCCAGCAGCGATCGCCGGGGGGACAATGAGCAGTTCTTC
CASSDRRGDNEQFF
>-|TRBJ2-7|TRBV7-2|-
TGTGCCAGCAGCACCTCAGAGCTTGGGATAGAGCAGTACTTC
CASSTSELGIEQYF
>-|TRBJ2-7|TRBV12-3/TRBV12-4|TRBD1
TGTGCCAGCAGTTTAGCGACAGGGGCCTCCTACGAGCAGTACTTC
CASSLATGASYEQYF
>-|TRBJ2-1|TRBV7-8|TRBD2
TGTGCCAGCAGCTCGACTAGCGGGGGGGTATATGAGCAGTTCTTC
CASSSTSGGVYEQFF
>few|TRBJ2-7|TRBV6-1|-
TGTGCCAGCAGTGAAGTCGGGGTGCGGCAGTACTTC
CASSEVGVRQYF
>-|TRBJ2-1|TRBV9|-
TGTGCCAGCAGCGCACGGGGCTTAGCGGCGGGGTACAATGAGCAGTTCTTC
CASSARGLAAGYNEQFF
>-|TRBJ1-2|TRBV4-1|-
TGCGCCAGCAGCCAAGATTACGGGCAGGTTCTCTATGGCTACACCTTC
CASSQDYGQVLYGYTF
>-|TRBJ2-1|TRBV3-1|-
TGTGCCAGCAGCCAAGATCCCGTAACGAATGAGCAGTTCTTC
CASSQDPVTNEQFF
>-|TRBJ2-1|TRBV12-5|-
TGTGCTAGTGGTTTGACGCAGTCCCTTTTTCGTGGGAACAATGAGCAGTTCTTC
CASGLTQSLFRGNNEQFF
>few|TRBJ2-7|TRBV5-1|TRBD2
TGCGCCAGCAGTCTAGCGGGCTTAAGCTCCTACGAGCAGTACTTC
CASSLAGLSSYEQYF
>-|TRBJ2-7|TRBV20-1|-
TGCAGTGCTAGAGAGATTGGGAGCTCCTACGAGCAGTACTTC
CSAREIGSSYEQYF
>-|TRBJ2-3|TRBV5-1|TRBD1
TGCGCCAGCAGCCGAACATTCCGGGACAGAGGGGAAAAGCAGTATTTT
CASSRTFRDRGEKQYF
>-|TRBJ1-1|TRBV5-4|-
TGTGCCAGCAGCCTGGGGGTGCTTATGAACACTGAAGCTTTCTTT
CASSLGVLMNTEAFF
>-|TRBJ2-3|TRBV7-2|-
TGTGCCAGCAGCTTACGGGTCTACGATACGCAGTATTTT
CASSLRVYDTQYF
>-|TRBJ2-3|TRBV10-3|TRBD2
TGTGGTCACTCGGGGGGTGAAACAGATACGCAGTATTTT
CGHSGGETDTQYF
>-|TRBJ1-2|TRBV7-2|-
TGTGCCAGCAGCCCACCCGGACAACAGGGCACCTATGGCTACACCTTC
CASSPPGQQGTYGYTF
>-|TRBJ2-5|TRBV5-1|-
TGCGCCAGCAGCTTGAGGGCAGGACCACAAGAGACCCAGTACTTC
CASSLRAGPQETQYF
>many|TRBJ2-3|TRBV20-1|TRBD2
TGCAGTGCTAAAGGACTAGCGGGGGGGTGGGATACGCAGTATTTT
CSAKGLAGGWDTQYF
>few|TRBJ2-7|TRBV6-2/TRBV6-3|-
TGTGCCAGCACTGAAGGCCGCGAGCAGTACTTC
CASTEGREQYF
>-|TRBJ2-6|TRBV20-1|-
TGCAGTGCTTCCGACAGCCCTGGGGCCAACGTCCTGACTTTC
CSASDSPGANVLTF
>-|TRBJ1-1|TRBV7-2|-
TGTGCCAGCAGAAGGGCAGTCACTGAAGCTTTCTTT
CASRRAVTEAFF
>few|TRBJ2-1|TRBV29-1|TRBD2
TGCAGCGTTCAATCCGCGGGGGGTGAGCAGTTCTTC
CSVQSAGGEQFF
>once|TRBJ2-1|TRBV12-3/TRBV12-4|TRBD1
TGTGCCAGCAGTTTTTTGTCAGGGGGCTTAGAGGGGGATGAGCAGTTCTTC
CASSFLSGGLEGDEQFF
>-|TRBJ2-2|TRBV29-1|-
TGCAGCGGTGAAAGGGGTGGCGGGGAGCTGTTTTTT
CSGERGGGELFF
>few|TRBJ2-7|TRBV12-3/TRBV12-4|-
TGTGCCAGCAGTTTGGCCCAGGGGAACTCCTACGAGCAGTACTTC
CASSLAQGNSYEQYF
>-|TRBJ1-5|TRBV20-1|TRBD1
TGCAGTGCTACTCCGGGACAGCAGGAGAATCAGCCCCAGCATTTT
CSATPGQQENQPQHF
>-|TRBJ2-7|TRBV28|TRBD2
TGTGCCAGCAGTTTTGACGGGACTAGCGGGGTGCTACTCTACGTGCAGTACTTC
CASSFDGTSGVLLYVQYF
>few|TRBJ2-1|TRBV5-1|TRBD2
TGCGCCAGCCACCCTTGGGTAGCGGGGGAATACAATGAGCAGTTCTTC
CASHPWVAGEYNEQFF
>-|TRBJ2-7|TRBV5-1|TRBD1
TGCGCCAGCAGCTTAGACCTACGACAGGGGCCATCCTACGAGCAGTACTTC
CASSLDLRQGPSYEQYF
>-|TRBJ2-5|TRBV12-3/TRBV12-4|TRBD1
TGTGCCAGCAGTTCCGACAGGGGGCGGGAGACCCAGTACTTC
CASSSDRGRETQYF
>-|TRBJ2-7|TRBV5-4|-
TGTGCCAGCAGCTTCGTGGGGGGCCGGGAGACCTACGAGCAGTACTTC
CASSFVGGRETYEQYF
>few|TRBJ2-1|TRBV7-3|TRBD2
TGTGCCAGCAGCCCATCAGGGACTAGCGGGGGGGTGGACTACAATGAGCAGTTCTTC
CASSPSGTSGGVDYNEQFF
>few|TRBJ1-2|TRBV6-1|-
TGTGCCAGCAGTGCCTTGGGGGCTTCTCCGTACGGCTACACCTTC
CASSALGASPYGYTF
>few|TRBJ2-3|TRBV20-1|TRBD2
TGCAGTGCTCCGTCTAGCGGGGAGACAGATACGCAGTATTTT
CSAPSSGETDTQYF
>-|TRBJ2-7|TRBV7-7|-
TGTGCTAGCAGCTTAGCCCCGGGGGAAGAGGCCCAGTACTTC
CASSLAPGEEAQYF
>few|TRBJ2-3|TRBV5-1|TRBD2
TGCGCCAGCAGCTTGCTCGGGACTAGCGGGGGGTCTCCTACAGATACGCAGTATTTT
CASSLLGTSGGSPTDTQYF
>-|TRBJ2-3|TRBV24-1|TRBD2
TGTGCCACCAGTGATTTGGGGAAAAGACTAGCGGGTCAACAAGGTACGCAGTATTTT
CATSDLGKRLAGQQGTQYF
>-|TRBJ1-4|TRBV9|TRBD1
TGTGCCAGCAGCATCGGGACAGGATATGAAAAACTGTTTTTT
CASSIGTGYEKLFF